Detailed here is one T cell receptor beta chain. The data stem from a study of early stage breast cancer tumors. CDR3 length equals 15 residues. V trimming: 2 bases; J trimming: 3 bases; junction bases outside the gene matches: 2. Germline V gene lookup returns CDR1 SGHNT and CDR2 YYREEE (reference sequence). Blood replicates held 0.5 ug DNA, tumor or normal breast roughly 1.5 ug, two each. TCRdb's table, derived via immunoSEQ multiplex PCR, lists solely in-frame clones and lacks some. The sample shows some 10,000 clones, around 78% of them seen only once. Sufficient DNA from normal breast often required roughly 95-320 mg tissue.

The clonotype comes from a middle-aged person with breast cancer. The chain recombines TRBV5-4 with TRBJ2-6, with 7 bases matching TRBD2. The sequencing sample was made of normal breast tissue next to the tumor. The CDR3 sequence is CASSFGGSGANVLTF. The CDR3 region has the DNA TGTGCCAGCAGCTTTGGCGGGAGTGGGGCCAACGTCCTGACTTTC.